This T cell receptor (beta chain) was identified during a study of blood T cells in healthy people across ages (dated by TCRdb to the mid-2010s). About the full investigation: In model experiments, roughly one uniquely barcoded TCR beta cDNA molecule per two T cells was captured by template switching. The study measured age-related changes in TCR beta repertoire diversity using deep sequencing normalized with unique cDNA molecular identifiers. The donors were divided into four age groups: young (average approximately 17 years), middle-aged (approximately 42), aged (62) and long-lived (about 79). To avoid experimental bias, donors of different ages were spread randomly across the sequencing lanes. For two donors (one aged 18 to 30 and one aged 80 or older), the study analyzed two additional independent replicas of 1 million unique cDNA reads from the same blood draw. Study-wide conclusions, independent of this receptor: As age increased, observed TCR beta diversity per million T cells dropped in a roughly linear way, and a significant reduction was already evident by age 40. Because profiling used bulk unsorted PBMCs, naive and antigen-experienced compartments could not be compared conclusively. There was a strong correlation between observed TCR beta diversity and the percentage of naive T cells measured by flow cytometry. Compared with the aged group, more naive CD4+ T cells, fewer expanded clones and increased TCR diversity were shown by the long-lived group, suggesting age selection. Total diversity estimates from one million sequenced T cells were considered lower bounds and underestimates. Because the CMV infection status of the donors was unknown, age-related changes in expanded clonotypes may potentially have been confounded.

For this clonotype: Its antigen remains undetermined. The input lacks base qualities; no much larger clone sits a single base away.

The 39 donors, aged roughly 6 to 90 years, were systemically healthy Caucasian individuals from Russia. Each donor gave about 9.7 milliliters of peripheral blood, drawn into EDTA-treated Vacutainer tubes. Ficoll-Paque density-gradient centrifugation was used to isolate PBMCs, with at least 6.5 million per sample. Total RNA was extracted from PBMCs with Trizol reagent, with at least 6 micrograms obtained per sample. For every donor, flow cytometry on a PBMC aliquot measured the percentage of naive CD45RAhigh/CD27high T cells. The method was 5' RACE. The instrument given in TCRdb is Illumina HiSeq 2500. A second PCR of about 7 to 12 cycles was run with a J-beta primer mix and a sample-barcoded 5' primer. A template-switch 5' adaptor carrying 12 random nucleotides introduced a unique molecular identifier onto each TCR beta cDNA molecule. Each sample yielded at least 3 million CDR3-containing paired-end reads. All of the RNA was converted into first-strand cDNA using the Mint cDNA synthesis kit, with a TRBC-specific oligonucleotide serving as the primer. After uracil-DNA glycosylase treatment, a first 18-cycle PCR used universal primers M1SS and BC2_uni_R on all cDNA. The authors processed their data as follows. Normalization of each sample was performed by random selection of 1 million high-quality reads, each carrying a distinct molecular identifier. Instead of being binned into consensus sequences, reads with shared molecular identifiers were discarded. MiTCR, with a Q25 quality threshold and the strictest error-elimination algorithm, was used for CDR3 identification, clonotype clustering and error correction. A nonparametric unseen species model with Euler transformation was used to estimate a lower bound on total TCR beta diversity. TCRdb trimmed the raw reads at Q25, called clones with MiXCR and kept productive beta chains. CDR3 protein sequences are deduplicated, and each keeps its most common genes and DNA. TCRdb's processing, not the authors', yielded these V and J calls. This sample comprises 710,000 or so distinct CDR3 sequences, less than 40% of them detected only once. The ten largest clones represent approximately 15% of the sample.

The specimen sequenced was blood. The clonotype comes from a woman over 75 in good health. Donor details come from another sample of the same person, matched by shared clones.

The nucleotides are TGCGCCAGCAGTCCGGGACAGGGGGCGACCTCCTACTTGGTGCAGTACTTC. Translated, this is CASSPGQGATSYLVQYF. Recombination joined TRBV5-1 with TRBJ2-7; TRBD1 lines up with 12 middle nucleotides. The CDR3 measures 17 amino acids from cysteine to phenylalanine. Only the CDR3 DNA is retained, 51 bases long and in frame from the first base. Taken from the germline V gene, the CDR1 and CDR2 loops are SGHRS and YFSETQ. V ends up 5 bases short and J 9 bases short, with an unmatched junction base count of 18.